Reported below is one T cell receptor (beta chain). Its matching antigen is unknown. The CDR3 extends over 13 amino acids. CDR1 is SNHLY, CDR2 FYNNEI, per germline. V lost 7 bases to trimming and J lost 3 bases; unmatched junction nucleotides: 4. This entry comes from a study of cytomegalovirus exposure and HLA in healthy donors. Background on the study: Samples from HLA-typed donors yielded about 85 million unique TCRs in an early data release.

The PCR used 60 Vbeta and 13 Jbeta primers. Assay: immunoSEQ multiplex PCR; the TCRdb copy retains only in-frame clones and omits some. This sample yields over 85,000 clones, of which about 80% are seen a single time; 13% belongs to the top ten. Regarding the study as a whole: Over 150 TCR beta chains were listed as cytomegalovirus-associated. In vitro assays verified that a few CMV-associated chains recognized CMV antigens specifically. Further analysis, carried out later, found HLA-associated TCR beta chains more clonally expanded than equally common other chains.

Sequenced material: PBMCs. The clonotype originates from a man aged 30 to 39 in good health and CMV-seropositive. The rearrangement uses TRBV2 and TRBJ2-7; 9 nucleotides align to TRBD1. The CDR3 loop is CASNRDRDYEQYF. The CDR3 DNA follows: TGTGCCAGCAACCGGGACAGGGACTACGAGCAGTACTTC.